This T cell receptor beta chain originates from a study of beta chain features in type 1 diabetes. Findings and caveats of the study: No resolution was reached here on whether HLA type influences TCRB rearrangement. Type 1 diabetes patients had moderately but significantly shorter TCRB CDR3s in all four CD4+ subsets.

On this clone: What it recognizes is unknown.

Expressed TCRB transcripts got sequenced, as all isolated RNA was reverse transcribed. Assay used: immunoSEQ multiplex PCR; TCRdb lists only in-frame clones, some missing. The sample has roughly 220,000 clones, roughly 17% seen once; the top ten hold approximately 0.081%. This CDR3 is built from 14 residues. CDR1 and CDR2 (germline): SGDLS, YYNGEE. Trimming at V came to 1 base and at J to 10 bases, leaving 8 bases not matched to a gene. Cells sorted by CD45RO/CCR7/CD25/CD127/CD95/CD27 comprised CD4+ naive, central memory, regulatory and stem cell-like memory cells. Purities over 98% were achieved in all sorted populations.

Sequenced sample: naive CD4+ T cells from blood. The sequence was obtained from a man aged 30 to 39 with type 1 diabetes. J is TRBJ2-7 and V is TRBV9; 10 bases line up with TRBD2. CDR3 residues: CASSVRPSGSPQYF. The CDR3 DNA follows: TGTGCCAGCAGCGTACGGCCTAGCGGGAGCCCACAGTACTTC.